The clone carrying this T cell receptor (beta chain) showed up just once. The antigen remains unidentified. Germline V lookup: CDR1 MDHEN, CDR2 SYDVKM. The CDR3 extends over 13 amino acids. The ends were cut back, 2 bases at V and 7 bases at J, with 8 bases in the middle. Assay: immunoSEQ multiplex PCR; the TCRdb copy retains only in-frame clones and omits some. The sample holds roughly 90,000 clones, roughly 87% seen once. The data stem from a study of OX40 agonist ivuxolimab in advanced cancers. Across the study: The patients received ivuxolimab by intravenous route every 2 weeks at 0.01 to 10 mg/kg. Findings and limits, study-wide: Normalized T-cell clonal expansion was also low in some nonresponders.

V gene TRBV28 combines with J gene TRBJ1-4, with D possibly being TRBD1 (5 bases). The specimen comprised CD4+ or CD8+ T cells sorted from blood, sampled in a trial of the OX40 agonist ivuxolimab. This receptor was taken from an adult with an advanced solid tumor such as melanoma, head and neck, liver or kidney cancer. CDR3 protein: CASSLGGGEKLFF. The CDR3 nucleotides are TGTGCCAGCAGTTTAGGGGGGGGTGAAAAACTGTTTTTT. Looking up the rest from reference TRBV28 and TRBJ1-4 gives the full variable domain: DVKVTQSSRYLVKRTGEKVFLECVQDMDHENMFWYRQDPGLGLRLIYFSYDVKMKEKGDIPEGYSVSREKKERFSLILESASTNQTSMYLCASSLGGGEKLFFGSGTQLSVL.